The T cell receptor (beta chain) under discussion was sequenced for a study of T cell changes during pregnancy in multiple sclerosis. CDR3 length: 15 amino acids. Germline V gene data show CDR1 as MNHEY and CDR2 as SMNVEV (reference sequence). The ends lost 3 bases at V and 0 bases at J; junction bases unmatched: 2. Profiling relied on immunoSEQ multiplex PCR, and the TCRdb table lists in-frame clones only, not all of them. There are about 130,000 clones in the sample; 90% to 96% occur only once, and around 0.46% lies in the top ten. The table lists this clone with a count of one. The chain links TRBV27 to TRBJ2-3, with TRBD2 matching over 8 bases. The sequenced sample was peripheral blood, obtained after pregnancy. This receptor was obtained from a female donor with multiple sclerosis, enrolled in a pregnancy study. CDR3: CASSFRGGSTDTQYF. The CDR3 DNA reads as TGTGCCAGCAGTTTTCGCGGGGGGAGCACAGATACGCAGTATTTT.